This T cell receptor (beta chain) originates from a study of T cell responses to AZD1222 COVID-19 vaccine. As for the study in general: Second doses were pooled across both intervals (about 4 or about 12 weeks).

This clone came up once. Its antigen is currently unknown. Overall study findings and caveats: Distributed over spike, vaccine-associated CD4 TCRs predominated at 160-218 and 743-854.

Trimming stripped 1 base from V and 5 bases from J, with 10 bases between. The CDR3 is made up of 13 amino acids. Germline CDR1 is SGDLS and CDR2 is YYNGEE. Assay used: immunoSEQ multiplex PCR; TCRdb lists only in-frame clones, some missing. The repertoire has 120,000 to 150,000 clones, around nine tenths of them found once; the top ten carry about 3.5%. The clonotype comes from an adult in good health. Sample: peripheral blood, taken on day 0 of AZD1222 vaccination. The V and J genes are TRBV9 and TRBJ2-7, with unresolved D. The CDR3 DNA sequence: TGTGCCAGCAGCGTAAACCCACACAACGAGCAGTACTTC. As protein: CASSVNPHNEQYF.